This T cell receptor (beta chain) was recovered during a study of response to subunit inactivated influenza vaccine. This clonotype was counted ten times or more. Per germline, CDR1 DFQATT and CDR2 SNEGSKA (reference sequence). Trimming cost V 6 bases and J 8 bases; bases outside gene matches: 13. The length of the CDR3 is 14 residues. MiXCR, applied by TCRdb to the RT-PCR reads, yields one record per CDR3 protein. The sample has about 570,000 distinct CDR3 sequences; roughly 12% are singletons. These same data were also listed under a study on T cells expressing NK-cell markers. According to that study: TCR beta cDNA was made by 5'RACE template switching with UMIs.

The clonotype was recovered from a man between 45 and 60 years old who received an inactivated influenza vaccine. The chain links TRBV20-1 to TRBJ2-1; 7 bases fit TRBD2. The sample consisted of PBMCs from blood, taken on the day of vaccination. For the CDR3, the DNA is TGCAGTGCCAAGGCCCACGGGAGGAGCTATGAGCAGTTCTTC. Amino acids: CSAKAHGRSYEQFF.